The text below deals with one T cell receptor (beta chain). This clonotype was seen a few times. No antigen is known for it. Per-nucleotide qualities are absent, and no much larger clonotype sits a single base away. The sample is drawn from a study of T cells after yellow fever vaccination (dated by TCRdb to about 2019). In the study overall: The SMART-Seq v4 Ultra Low Input RNA kit was used to prepare libraries from fractions with low cell numbers. To follow T-cell clones before and after primary and booster YFV17D yellow fever vaccination, bulk TCR alpha and beta repertoires were sequenced over time. Two healthy male donors, one aged 18 to 29 and one aged 30 to 40 years, were included in the cohort. Blood samples were taken at several timepoints before and after primary and secondary immunization, and bulk PBMC replicates and cell subsets were isolated. Points the paper makes about the study in general: Because only a couple of donors were included in the study, the extent to which the findings can be generalized is limited. A small share of clonotypes occurred in both CD4 and CD8 compartments, likely arising from convergent recombination. Computational filtering was needed because FACS-sorted repertoires could contain abundant contaminating clonotypes from the bulk population. The secondary T-cell response was weaker than the primary response but faster, peaking on day 5 instead of day 15. After the booster, most of the clones that had expanded following primary vaccination were detected again (almost 98% of CD4 and 80% to 90% of CD8), which suggests that memory was broadly maintained.

According to the germline V gene (reference sequence), CDR1 reads SGHNT and CDR2 reads YYREEE. V gives up 2 bases and J gives up 0 bases, and the segment between their germline ends measures 10 bases. Including cysteine and phenylalanine, the CDR3 has 15 amino acids. Only the CDR3 DNA is retained, 45 bases long and in frame from the first base. TCR cDNA was made using 5'RACE template switching, a step that added a universal primer site and unique molecular identifiers. cDNA synthesis was primed from both the TCR alpha and TCR beta constant segments. Two PCR steps were used to amplify libraries, with sample barcodes and sequencing adapters being added in the second step. Libraries were sequenced on Illumina HiSeq 2500 (2x100 bp) or NovaSeq (2x150 bp). In the authors' own workflow: MIGEC handled demultiplexing of reads and collapsing into UMI consensus sequences, while MiXCR performed V(D)J alignment. Clonotypes responding to the vaccine were identified with edgeR on replicate PBMC samples, with the criteria of FDR below 0.01 and a log2 fold change above 5 up to day 15. Each bulk clonotype received a CD4 or CD8 identity based on whether the sequenced CD4 or CD8 repertoire contained that clonotype at higher abundance. The raw public reads went through TCRdb reprocessing: fastp at Q25, MiXCR clone calling, in-frame beta chains kept. Each CDR3 protein appears once, grouped with its most common genes and DNA. The V and J calls here are based on TCRdb, not the publication. This sample gives a few hundred thousand distinct CDR3 sequences in total; 15% to 20% of them show up just once. The leading ten clones occupy approximately 14% of the sample.

Read against the paper, the sample's treatment or condition label means: live attenuated yellow fever vaccine strain. At each blood-draw timepoint, two biological replicates of bulk PBMCs were obtained. A standard Ficoll-Paque protocol was used to isolate PBMCs from peripheral blood. RNA was extracted with TriZol from bulk PBMCs, CD4 and CD8 fractions, and dextramer-positive and dextramer-negative fractions. The sequencing here drew on PBMCs, taken 15 days after the yellow fever booster vaccination. The receptor was isolated from a man younger than 45 who received the YFV17D yellow fever vaccine. The receptor chain draws on TRBV5-4 and TRBJ2-3; the D segment cannot be called with confidence. The base sequence is TGTGCCAGCAGCTTCAGACTGACTAGCACAGATACGCAGTATTTT. This translates into CASSFRLTSTDTQYF.